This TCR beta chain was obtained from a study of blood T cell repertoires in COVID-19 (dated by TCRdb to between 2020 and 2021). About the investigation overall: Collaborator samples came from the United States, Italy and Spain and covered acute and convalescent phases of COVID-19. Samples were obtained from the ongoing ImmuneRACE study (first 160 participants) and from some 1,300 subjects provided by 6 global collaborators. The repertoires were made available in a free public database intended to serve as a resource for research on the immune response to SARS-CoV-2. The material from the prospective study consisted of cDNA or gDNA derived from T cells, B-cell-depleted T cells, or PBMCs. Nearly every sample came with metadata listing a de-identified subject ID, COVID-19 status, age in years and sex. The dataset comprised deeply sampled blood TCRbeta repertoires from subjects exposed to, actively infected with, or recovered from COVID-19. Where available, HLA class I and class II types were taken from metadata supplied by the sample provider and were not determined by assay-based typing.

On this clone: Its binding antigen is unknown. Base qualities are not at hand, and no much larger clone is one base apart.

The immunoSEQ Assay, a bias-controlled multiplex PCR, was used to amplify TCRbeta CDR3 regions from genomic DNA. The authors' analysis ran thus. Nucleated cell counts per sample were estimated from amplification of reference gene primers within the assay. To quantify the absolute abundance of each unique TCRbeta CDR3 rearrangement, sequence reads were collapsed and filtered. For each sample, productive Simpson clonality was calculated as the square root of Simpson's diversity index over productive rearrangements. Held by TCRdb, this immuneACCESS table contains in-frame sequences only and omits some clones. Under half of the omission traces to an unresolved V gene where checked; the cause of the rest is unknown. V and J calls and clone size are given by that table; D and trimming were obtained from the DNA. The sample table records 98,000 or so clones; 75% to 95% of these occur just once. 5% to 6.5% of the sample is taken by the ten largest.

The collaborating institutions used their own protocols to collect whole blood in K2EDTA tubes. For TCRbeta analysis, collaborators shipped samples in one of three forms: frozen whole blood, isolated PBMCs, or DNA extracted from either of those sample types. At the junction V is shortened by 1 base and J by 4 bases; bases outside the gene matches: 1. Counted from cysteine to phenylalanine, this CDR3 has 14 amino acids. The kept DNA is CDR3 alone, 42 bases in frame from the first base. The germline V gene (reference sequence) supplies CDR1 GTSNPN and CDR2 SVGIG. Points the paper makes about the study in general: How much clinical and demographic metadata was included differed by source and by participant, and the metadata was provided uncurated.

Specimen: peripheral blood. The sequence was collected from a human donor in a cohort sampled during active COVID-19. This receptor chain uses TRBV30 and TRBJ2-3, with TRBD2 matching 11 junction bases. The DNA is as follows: TGTGCCTGGAGTGGACTAGCGGGACCAGATACGCAGTATTTT. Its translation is CAWSGLAGPDTQYF.